This TCR beta chain comes out of a study of cytomegalovirus exposure and HLA in healthy donors. Study results and limitations: Upon later analysis, TCR association rates were observed to vary by HLA locus, being highest for DRB1 and lowest for HLA-C. The study listed 150 to 200 cytomegalovirus-associated TCR beta chains. More clonal expansion characterized HLA-associated TCR beta chains than equally common others in a later analysis.

The PCR ran on 60 Vbeta and 13 Jbeta primers. TCRdb keeps only in-frame clones here, not all; method: immunoSEQ multiplex PCR. The data show over 50,000 clones, with 77% seen just once and around 2.4% held by the top ten. On this clone itself: Its target is unknown.

The sample comprised PBMCs. This receptor was identified in a female donor in good health and CMV-seronegative.

DNA for the CDR3: TGTGCCAGCAGCTTTCGACTAGTCGGCGAGACCCAGTACTTC. It codes for CASSFRLVGETQYF. This chain connects TRBV11-2 to TRBJ2-5; possible D gene TRBD2, 6 bases. The CDR3 is 14 amino acids. V was cut by 3 bases and J by 5 bases, with 13 bases left in between. Germline V CDR1 and CDR2: SGHAT, FQNNGV.